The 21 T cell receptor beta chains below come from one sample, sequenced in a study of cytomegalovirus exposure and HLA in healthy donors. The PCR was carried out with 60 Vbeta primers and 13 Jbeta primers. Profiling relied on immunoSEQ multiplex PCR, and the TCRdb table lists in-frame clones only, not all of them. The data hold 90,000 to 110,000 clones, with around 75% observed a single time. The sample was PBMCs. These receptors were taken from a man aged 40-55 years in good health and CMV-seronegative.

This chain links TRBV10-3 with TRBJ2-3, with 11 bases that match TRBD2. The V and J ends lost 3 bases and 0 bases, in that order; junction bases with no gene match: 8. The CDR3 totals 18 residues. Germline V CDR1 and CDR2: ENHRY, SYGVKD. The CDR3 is CAISESLAGDVSTDTQYF. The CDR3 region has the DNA TGTGCCATCAGTGAATCACTAGCGGGGGACGTTAGCACAGATACGCAGTATTTT.

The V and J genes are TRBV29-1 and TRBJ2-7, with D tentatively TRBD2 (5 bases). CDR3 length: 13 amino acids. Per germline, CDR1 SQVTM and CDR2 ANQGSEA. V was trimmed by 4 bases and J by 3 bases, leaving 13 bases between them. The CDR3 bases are TGCAGCGTTGGAAGGACTCGGGACTACGAGCAGTACTTC. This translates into CSVGRTRDYEQYF.

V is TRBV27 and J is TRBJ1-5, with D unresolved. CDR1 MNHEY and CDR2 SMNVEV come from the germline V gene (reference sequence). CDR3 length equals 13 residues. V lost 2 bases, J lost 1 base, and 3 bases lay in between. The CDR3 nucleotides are TGTGCCAGCAGTTTAGGCAGCAATCAGCCCCAGCATTTT. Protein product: CASSLGSNQPQHF.

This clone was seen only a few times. CDR3 residues: CASSVDGSGNQPQHF. The CDR3 nucleotides are TGTGCCAGCAGCGTAGATGGAAGCGGCAATCAGCCCCAGCATTTT. The chain recombines TRBV9 with TRBJ1-5; no reliable D call. Germline V gene lookup returns CDR1 SGDLS and CDR2 YYNGEE. Trimming pared 0 bases from V and 2 bases from J, leaving 9 bases between. This CDR3 has 15 amino acids.

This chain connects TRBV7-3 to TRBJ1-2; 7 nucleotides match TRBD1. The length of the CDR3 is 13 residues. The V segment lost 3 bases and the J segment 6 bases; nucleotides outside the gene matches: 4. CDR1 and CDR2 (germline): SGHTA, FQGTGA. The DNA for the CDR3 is TGTGCCAGCAGCTTGGGACAGAGAGATGGCTACACCTTC. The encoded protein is CASSLGQRDGYTF.

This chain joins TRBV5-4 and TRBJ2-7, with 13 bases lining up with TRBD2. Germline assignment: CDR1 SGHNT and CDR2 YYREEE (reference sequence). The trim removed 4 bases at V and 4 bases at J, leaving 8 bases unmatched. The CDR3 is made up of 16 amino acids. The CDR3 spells CASSPPGLAGVYEQYF. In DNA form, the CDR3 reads TGTGCCAGCAGCCCCCCTGGACTAGCGGGAGTTTACGAGCAGTACTTC.

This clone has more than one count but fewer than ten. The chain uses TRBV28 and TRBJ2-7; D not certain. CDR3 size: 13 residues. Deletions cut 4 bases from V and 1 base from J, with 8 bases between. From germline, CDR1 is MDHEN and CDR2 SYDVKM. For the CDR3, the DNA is TGTGCCAGCAGTTATGGCCCATCCTACGAGCAGTACTTC. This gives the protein CASSYGPSYEQYF.

The chain's CDR3 is CASMPPGSEAFF. The CDR3 DNA reads as TGTGCCAGTATGCCGCCTGGGAGTGAAGCTTTCTTT. V is TRBV19 and J is TRBJ1-1; no reliable D call. The CDR3 is 12 residues long. In germline, CDR1 is LNHDA, CDR2 SQIVND (reference sequence). V lost 7 bases, J lost 7 bases, and 13 bases lay in between.

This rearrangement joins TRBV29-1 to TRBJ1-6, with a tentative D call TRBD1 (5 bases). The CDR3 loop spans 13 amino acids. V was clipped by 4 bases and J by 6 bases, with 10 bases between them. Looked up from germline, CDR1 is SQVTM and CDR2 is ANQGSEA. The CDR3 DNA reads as TGCAGCGTTGCCTGGACAAGTAATTCACCCCTCCACTTT. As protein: CSVAWTSNSPLHF.

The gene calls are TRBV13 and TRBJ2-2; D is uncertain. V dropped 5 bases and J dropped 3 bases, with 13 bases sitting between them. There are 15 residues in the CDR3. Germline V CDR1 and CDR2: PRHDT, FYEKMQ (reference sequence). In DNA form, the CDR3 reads TGTGCCAGCAGCCCCACACCCGCGGACACCGGGGAGCTGTTTTTT. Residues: CASSPTPADTGELFF.

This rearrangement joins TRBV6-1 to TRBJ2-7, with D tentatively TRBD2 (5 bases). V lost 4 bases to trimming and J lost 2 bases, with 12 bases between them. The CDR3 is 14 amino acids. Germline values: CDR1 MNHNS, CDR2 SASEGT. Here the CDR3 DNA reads TGTGCCAGCAGTGCGGTGAGGGCCCCCTACGAGCAGTACTTC. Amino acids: CASSAVRAPYEQYF.

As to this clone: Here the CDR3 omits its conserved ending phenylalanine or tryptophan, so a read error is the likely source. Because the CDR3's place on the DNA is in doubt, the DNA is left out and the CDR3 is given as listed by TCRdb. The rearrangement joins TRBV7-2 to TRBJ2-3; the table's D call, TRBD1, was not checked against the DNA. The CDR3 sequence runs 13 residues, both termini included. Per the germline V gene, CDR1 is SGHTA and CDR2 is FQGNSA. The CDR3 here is CASSLANSRDTKL.

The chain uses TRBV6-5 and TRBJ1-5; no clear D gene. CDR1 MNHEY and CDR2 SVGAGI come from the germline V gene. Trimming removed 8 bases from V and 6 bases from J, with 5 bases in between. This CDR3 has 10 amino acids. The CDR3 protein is CASGGQPQHF. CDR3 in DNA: TGTGCCAGCGGCGGTCAGCCCCAGCATTTT.

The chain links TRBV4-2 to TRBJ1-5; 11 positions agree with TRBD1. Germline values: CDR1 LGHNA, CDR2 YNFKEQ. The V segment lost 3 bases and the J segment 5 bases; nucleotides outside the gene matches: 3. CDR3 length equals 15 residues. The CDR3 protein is CASSHLGQGDQPQHF. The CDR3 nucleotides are TGTGCCAGCAGCCACCTGGGACAGGGGGATCAGCCCCAGCATTTT.

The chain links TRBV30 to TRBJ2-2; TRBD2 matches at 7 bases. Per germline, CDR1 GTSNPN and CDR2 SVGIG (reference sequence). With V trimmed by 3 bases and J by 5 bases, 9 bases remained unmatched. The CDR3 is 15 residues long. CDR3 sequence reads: CAWRGGYGRTGELFF. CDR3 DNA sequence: TGTGCCTGGAGGGGGGGGTACGGGAGGACCGGGGAGCTGTTTTTT.

CDR3 nucleotide sequence: TGTGCCAGCAGTGAAAATCTTGAGCAGTTCTTC. Translated, it gives CASSENLEQFF. The chain joins TRBV2 to TRBJ2-1; D gene ambiguous. Germline CDR1 reads SNHLY; CDR2 reads FYNNEI. The CDR3 consists of 11 residues. Trimming pared 2 bases from V and 9 bases from J, leaving 5 bases between.

The CDR3 bases are TGTGCCTGGAGAGTCGACAGGGGCGTGTATACTGAAGCTTTCTTT. Translated: CAWRVDRGVYTEAFF. The chain employs TRBV30 and TRBJ1-1; TRBD1 aligns across 8 bases. CDR3 size: 15 residues. The germline gives CDR1 GTSNPN, CDR2 SVGIG (reference sequence). J lost 5 bases, V lost 3 bases, and 11 bases had no gene match.

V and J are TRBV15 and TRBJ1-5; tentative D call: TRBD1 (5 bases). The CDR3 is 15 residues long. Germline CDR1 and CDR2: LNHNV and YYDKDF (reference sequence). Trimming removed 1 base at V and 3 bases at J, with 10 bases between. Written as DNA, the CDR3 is TGTGCCACCAGCAGAGGTGAGACAGTCAATCAGCCCCAGCATTTT. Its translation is CATSRGETVNQPQHF. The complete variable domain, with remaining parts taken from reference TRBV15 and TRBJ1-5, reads DAMVIQNPRYQVTQFGKPVTLSCSQTLNHNVMYWYQQKSSQAPKLLFHYYDKDFNNEADTPDNFQSRRPNTSFCFLDIRSPGLGDTAMYLCATSRGETVNQPQHFGDGTRLSIL.

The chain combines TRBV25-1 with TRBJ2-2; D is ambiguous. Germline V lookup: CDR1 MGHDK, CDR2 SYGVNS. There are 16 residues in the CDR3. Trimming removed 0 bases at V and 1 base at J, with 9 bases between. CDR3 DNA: TGTGCCAGCAGTGAATACACGGAGTGGAACACCGGGGAGCTGTTTTTT. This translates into CASSEYTEWNTGELFF.

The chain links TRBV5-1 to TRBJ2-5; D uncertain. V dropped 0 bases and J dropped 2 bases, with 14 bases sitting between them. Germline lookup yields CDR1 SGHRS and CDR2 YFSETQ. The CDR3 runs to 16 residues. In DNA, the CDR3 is TGCGCCAGCAGCTTGGCAGGTACAGTCAATCAAGAGACCCAGTACTTC. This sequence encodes CASSLAGTVNQETQYF.

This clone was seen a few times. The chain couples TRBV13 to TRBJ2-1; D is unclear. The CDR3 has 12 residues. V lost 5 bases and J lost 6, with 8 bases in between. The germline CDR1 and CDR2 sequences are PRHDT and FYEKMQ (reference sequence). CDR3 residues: CASSAGSNEQFF. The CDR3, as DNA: TGTGCCAGCAGCGCAGGAAGCAATGAGCAGTTCTTC.